This T cell receptor (beta chain) is drawn from a study of beta chain features in type 1 diabetes. Study findings and constraints: When Type 1 diabetes patients were examined, their TCRB CDR3s proved moderately but significantly shorter in all four CD4+ subsets.

This clone was picked up a small number of times. Its specificity is unknown. Every isolated RNA sample was fully reverse transcribed, so sequencing captured expressed TCRB transcripts. This table comes from immunoSEQ multiplex PCR, and its TCRdb copy is limited to in-frame clones, with some not included. The sample lists 450,000 or so clones, more than 9.5% occurring once. This CDR3 comprises 17 residues. Germline CDR1 and CDR2: SGHNT and YENEEA. V was clipped by 0 bases and J by 2 bases; unmatched bases: 10. Researchers reported sorting CD4+ naive, central memory, regulatory and stem cell-like memory cells via CD45RO/CCR7/CD25/CD127/CD95/CD27.

The TCR originated in a woman aged 18-35 years in good health. Sample: naive CD4+ T cells from blood. The chain has TRBV11-3 and TRBJ2-7; 7 bases match TRBD1. The CDR3 DNA reads TGTGCCAGCAGCTTAGATGGGGCCCCGGGACAGCCCTACGAGCAGTACTTC. Protein product: CASSLDGAPGQPYEQYF.